This T cell receptor beta chain appears in the sequencing data of a study of shared clonotypes between healthy human individuals. Germline V gene lookup returns CDR1 SEHNR and CDR2 FQNEAQ (reference sequence). The CDR3 is 14 amino acids. V gave up 6 bases and J gave up 5 bases, with 16 bases separating them. Clones were read by immunoSEQ multiplex PCR, and TCRdb kept only the in-frame ones, dropping some. The data show about 2 million clones, over 85% seen once. It was CD45RO-negative cells, positively selected for CCR7, that made up naive CD8 cells, with terminally differentiated effector memory CD45RA+ cells excluded.

The chain has TRBV7-9 and TRBJ2-5; D might be TRBD1 (6 bases). The material sequenced was naive CD8+ T cells sorted from blood. This receptor was taken from a man between 18 and 29 years old in good health. CDR3 coding DNA: TGTGCCAGCAGTTATCAAACAGGGTTTGAGACCCAGTACTTC. Protein product: CASSYQTGFETQYF. The variable domain in full, completed from reference TRBV7-9 and TRBJ2-5, reads DTGVSQNPRHKITKRGQNVTFRCDPISEHNRLYWYRQTLGQGPEFLTYFQNEAQLEKSRLLSDRFSAERPKGSFSTLEIQRTEQGDSAMYLCASSYQTGFETQYFGPGTRLLVL.